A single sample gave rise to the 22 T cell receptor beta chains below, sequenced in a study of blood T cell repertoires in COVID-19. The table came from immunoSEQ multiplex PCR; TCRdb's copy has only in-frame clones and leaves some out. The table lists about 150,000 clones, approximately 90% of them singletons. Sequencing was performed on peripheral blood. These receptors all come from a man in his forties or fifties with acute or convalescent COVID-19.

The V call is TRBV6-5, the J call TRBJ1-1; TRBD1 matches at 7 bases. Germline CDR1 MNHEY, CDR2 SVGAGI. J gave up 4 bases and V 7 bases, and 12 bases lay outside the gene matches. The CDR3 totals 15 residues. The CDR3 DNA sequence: TGTGCCAGCACTAACAAGGGGGCCCTGGGCACTGAAGCTTTCTTT. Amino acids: CASTNKGALGTEAFF.

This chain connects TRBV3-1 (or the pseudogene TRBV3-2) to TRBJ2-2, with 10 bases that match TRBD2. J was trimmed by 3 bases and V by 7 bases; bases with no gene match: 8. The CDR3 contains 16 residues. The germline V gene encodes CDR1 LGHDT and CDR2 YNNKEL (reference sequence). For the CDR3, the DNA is TGTGCCAGCAAGGTAGCGGGAGGCGGGGACACCGGGGAGCTGTTTTTT. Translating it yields CASKVAGGGDTGELFF.

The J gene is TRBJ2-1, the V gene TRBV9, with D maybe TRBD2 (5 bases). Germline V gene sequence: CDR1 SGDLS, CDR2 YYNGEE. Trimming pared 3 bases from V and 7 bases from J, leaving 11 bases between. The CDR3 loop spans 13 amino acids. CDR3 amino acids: CASSAGPGNEQFF. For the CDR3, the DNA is TGTGCCAGCAGCGCTGGACCGGGGAATGAGCAGTTCTTC.

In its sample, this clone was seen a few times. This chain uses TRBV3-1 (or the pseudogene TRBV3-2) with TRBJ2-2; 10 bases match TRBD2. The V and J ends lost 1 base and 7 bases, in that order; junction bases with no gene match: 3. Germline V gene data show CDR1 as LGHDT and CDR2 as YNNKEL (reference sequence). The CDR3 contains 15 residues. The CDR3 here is CASSQAAGGGGELFF. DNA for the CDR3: TGTGCCAGCAGCCAAGCAGCGGGAGGGGGCGGGGAGCTGTTTTTT.

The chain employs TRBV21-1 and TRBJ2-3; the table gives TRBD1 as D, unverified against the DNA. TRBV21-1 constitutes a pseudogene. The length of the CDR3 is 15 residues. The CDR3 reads CASSKALTATDTQYF. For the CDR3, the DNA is TGTGCCAGCAGCAAAGCCCTAACAGCTACAGATACGCAGTATTTT.

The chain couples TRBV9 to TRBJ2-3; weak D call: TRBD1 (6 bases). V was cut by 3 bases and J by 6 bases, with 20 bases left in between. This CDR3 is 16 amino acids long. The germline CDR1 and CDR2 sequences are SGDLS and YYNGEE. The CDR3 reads CASSALTQGQGDTQYF. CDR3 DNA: TGTGCCAGCAGCGCATTGACCCAGGGGCAGGGGGATACGCAGTATTTT.

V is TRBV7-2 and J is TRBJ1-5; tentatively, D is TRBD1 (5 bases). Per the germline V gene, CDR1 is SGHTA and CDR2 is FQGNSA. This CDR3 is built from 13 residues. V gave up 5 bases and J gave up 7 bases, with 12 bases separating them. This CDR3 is CASSLGRGQPQHF. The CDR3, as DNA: TGTGCCAGCAGCCTAGGGCGGGGGCAGCCCCAGCATTTT.

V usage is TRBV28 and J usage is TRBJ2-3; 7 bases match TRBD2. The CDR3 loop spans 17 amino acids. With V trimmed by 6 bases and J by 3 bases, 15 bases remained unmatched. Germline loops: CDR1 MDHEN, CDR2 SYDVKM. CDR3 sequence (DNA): TGTGCCAGCAGCCCTGGGGGGAGGGTGGTGGCGACAGATACGCAGTATTTT. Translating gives CASSPGGRVVATDTQYF.

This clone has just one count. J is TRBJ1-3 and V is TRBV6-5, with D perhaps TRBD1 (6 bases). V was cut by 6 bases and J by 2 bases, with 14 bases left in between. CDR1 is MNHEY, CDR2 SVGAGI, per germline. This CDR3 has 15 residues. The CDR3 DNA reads TGTGCCAGCAGGGAGACAGGTGGTGCTGGAAACACCATATATTTT. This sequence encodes CASRETGGAGNTIYF.

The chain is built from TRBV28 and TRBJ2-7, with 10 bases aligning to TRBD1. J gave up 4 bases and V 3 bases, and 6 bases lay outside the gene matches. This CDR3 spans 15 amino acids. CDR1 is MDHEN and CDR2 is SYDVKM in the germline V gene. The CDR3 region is CASSFQDRGGYEQYF. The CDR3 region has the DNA TGTGCCAGCAGTTTTCAGGACAGGGGGGGGTACGAGCAGTACTTC.

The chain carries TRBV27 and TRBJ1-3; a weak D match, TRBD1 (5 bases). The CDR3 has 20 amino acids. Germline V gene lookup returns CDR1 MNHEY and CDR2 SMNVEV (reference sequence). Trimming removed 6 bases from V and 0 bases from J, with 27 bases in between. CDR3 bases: TGTGCCAGCAGCCCCTCGGGGGGATTTTTTATTCAGGGCTCTGGAAACACCATATATTTT. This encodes CASSPSGGFFIQGSGNTIYF.

The CDR3 nucleotides read TGTGCCAGCAGCGTAGGGCAGTTCGATGAAAAACTGTTTTTT. Residues: CASSVGQFDEKLFF. The gene calls are TRBV9 and TRBJ1-4; no reliable D call. The CDR3 runs to 14 residues. Germline-derived CDR1 and CDR2 are SGDLS and YYNGEE. The V and J ends lost 0 bases and 6 bases respectively, with 9 bases between them.

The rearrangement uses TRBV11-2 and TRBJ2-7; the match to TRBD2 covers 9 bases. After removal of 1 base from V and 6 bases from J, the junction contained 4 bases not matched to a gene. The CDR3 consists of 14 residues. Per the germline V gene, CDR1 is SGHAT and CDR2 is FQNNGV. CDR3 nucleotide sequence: TGTGCCAGCAGCTTAGCGGCGGGGGGGTCCGAGCAGTACGTC. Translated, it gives CASSLAAGGSEQYV.

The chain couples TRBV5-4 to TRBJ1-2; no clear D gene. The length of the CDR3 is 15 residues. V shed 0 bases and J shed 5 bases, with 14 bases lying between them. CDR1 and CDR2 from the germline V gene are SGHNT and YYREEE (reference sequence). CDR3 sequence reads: CASSLAVGTGYGYTF. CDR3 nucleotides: TGTGCCAGCAGCTTGGCCGTGGGTACGGGATATGGCTACACCTTC. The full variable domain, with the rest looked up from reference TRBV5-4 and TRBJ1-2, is ETGVTQSPTHLIKTRGQQVTLRCSSQSGHNTVSWYQQALGQGPQFIFQYYREEENGRGNFPPRFSGLQFPNYSSELNVNALELDDSALYLCASSLAVGTGYGYTFGSGTRLTVV.

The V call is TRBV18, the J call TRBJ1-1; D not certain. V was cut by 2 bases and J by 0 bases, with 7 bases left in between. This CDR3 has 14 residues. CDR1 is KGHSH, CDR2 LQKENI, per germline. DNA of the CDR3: TGTGCCAGCTCACCAACTGCGGTGAACACTGAAGCTTTCTTT. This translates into CASSPTAVNTEAFF.

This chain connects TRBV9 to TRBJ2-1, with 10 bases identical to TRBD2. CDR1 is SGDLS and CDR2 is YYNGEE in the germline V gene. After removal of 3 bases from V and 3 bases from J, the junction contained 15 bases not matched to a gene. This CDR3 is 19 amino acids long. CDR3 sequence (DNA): TGTGCCAGCAGCGCGCGAACCCTAGGACTAGCGGAACTCTACAATGAGCAGTTCTTC. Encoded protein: CASSARTLGLAELYNEQFF.

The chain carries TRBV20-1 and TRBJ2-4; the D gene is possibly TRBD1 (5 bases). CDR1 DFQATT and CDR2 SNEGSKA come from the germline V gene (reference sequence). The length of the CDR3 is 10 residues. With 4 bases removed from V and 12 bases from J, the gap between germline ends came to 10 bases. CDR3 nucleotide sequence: TGCAGTGCTAAGGGGTTGGGTCAGTACTTC. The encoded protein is CSAKGLGQYF.

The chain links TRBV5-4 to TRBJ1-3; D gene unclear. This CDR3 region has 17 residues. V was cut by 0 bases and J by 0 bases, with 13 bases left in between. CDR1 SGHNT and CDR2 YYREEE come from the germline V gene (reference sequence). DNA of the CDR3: TGTGCCAGCAGCTTGGTCGTGGGCCCGACCTCTGGAAACACCATATATTTT. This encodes CASSLVVGPTSGNTIYF.

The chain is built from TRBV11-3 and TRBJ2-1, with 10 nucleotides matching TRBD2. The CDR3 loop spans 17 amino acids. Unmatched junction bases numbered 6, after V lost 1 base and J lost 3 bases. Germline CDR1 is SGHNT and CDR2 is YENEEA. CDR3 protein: CASSLGSSSGSYNEQFF. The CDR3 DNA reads TGTGCCAGCAGCTTAGGCTCATCTAGCGGGAGCTACAATGAGCAGTTCTTC.

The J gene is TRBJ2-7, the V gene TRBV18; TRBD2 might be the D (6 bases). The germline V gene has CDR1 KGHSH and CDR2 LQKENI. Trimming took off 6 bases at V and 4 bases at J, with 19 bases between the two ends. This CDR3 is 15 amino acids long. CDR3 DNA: TGTGCCAGCTCCCCGAACGGCGGGCGGGGTTACGAGCAGTACTTC. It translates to CASSPNGGRGYEQYF.

CDR3 amino acids: CASSPTVYGYTF. CDR3 sequence (DNA): TGTGCCAGCAGCCCTACTGTTTATGGCTACACCTTC. The chain is built from TRBV7-2 and TRBJ1-2; D gene ambiguous. V lost 5 bases and J lost 5, with 9 bases in between. The CDR3 runs 12 residues. CDR1 is SGHTA and CDR2 is FQGNSA in the germline V gene.

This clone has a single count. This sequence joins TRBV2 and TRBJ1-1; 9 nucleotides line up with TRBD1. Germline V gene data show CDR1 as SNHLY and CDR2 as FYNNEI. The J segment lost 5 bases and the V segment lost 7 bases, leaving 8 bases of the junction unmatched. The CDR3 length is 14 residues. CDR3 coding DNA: TGTGCCAGCATTAGGACAGGGGCGGATACTGAAGCTTTCTTT. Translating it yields CASIRTGADTEAFF. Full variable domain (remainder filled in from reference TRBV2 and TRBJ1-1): EPEVTQTPSHQVTQMGQEVILRCVPISNHLYFYWYRQILGQKVEFLVSFYNNEISEKSEIFDDQFSVERPDGSNFTLKIRSTKLEDSAMYFCASIRTGADTEAFFGQGTRLTVV.